This T cell receptor (beta chain) was documented in a study of T cell responses to AZD1222 COVID-19 vaccine. Study-wide results and limits: Two doses of AZD1222 preceded a rise in Spike-specific TCR breadth and depth. Spike was spanned by vaccine-associated CD4 TCRs, with dominance at 160-218 and 743-854. White British people made up most donors, females outnumbered males, and clonal diversity was possibly underestimated.

Doses given second, at about 4 or about 12 weeks, were pooled. Sequencing was performed with immunoSEQ multiplex PCR; in TCRdb, only in-frame clones are kept and a portion is missing. The sample has roughly 150,000 clones, 91% seen once; the top ten hold roughly 3.8%. As regards this clone: As yet, its antigen is unknown.

The source was peripheral blood, collected 28 days after the second AZD1222 dose. The receptor was isolated from an adult who received the AZD1222 COVID-19 vaccine.

In DNA form, the CDR3 reads TGTGCCAGCTCACCAGGGCTAGGCCGAACGGTCACTGAAGCTTTCTTT. Protein product: CASSPGLGRTVTEAFF. The V call is TRBV18, the J call TRBJ1-1; D not resolved. Germline CDR1 KGHSH, CDR2 LQKENI. The V gene lost 2 bases and the J gene lost 4 bases, with 17 bases spanning the gap. The CDR3 contains 16 residues.